This TCR beta chain was profiled in a study of PD-1 blockade in classical Hodgkin lymphoma. With 8 bases removed from V and 6 bases from J, the gap between germline ends came to 11 bases. There are 12 residues in the CDR3. Germline assignment: CDR1 MNHNS and CDR2 SASEGT. Here immunoSEQ multiplex PCR was the method, and the copy in TCRdb shows in-frame clones only, minus some. Found here are about 8,400 clones, about four fifths of them singletons; the top ten hold roughly 26%. Time point described: cycle 4 day 1 (C4D1), after five to seven weeks of nivolumab. Every patient relapsed after autologous stem cell transplantation, and brentuximab vedotin exposure varied. CD8+ T cell isolation from thawed PBMCs was performed by magnetic negative selection.

The material sequenced was CD8+ T cells from blood, taken before the fourth cycle of nivolumab. This rearrangement joins TRBV6-1 to TRBJ1-5; a weak D match, TRBD1 (6 bases). The receptor was derived from a human donor with classical Hodgkin lymphoma. In nucleotides, the CDR3 is TGTGCCAGCGTTCAGGGGCGTCAGCCCCAGCATTTT. It specifies CASVQGRQPQHF.